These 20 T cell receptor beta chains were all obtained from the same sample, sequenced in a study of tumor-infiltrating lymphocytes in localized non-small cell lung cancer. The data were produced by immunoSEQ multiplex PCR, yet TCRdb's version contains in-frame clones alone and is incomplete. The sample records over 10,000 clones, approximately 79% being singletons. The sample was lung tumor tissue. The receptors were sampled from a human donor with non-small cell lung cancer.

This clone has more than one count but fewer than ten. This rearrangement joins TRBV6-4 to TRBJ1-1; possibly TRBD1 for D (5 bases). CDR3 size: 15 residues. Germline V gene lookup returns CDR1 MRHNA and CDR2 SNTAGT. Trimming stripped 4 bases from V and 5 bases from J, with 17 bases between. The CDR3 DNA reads TGTGCCAGCAGTGTCGCGGCAGGGTTAGGAACTGAAGCTTTCTTT. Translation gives CASSVAAGLGTEAFF.

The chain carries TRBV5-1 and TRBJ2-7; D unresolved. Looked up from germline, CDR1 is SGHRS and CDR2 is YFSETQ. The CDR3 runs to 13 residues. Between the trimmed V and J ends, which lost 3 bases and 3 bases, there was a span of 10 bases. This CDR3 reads CASSSPQRYEQYF. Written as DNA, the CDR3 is TGCGCCAGCAGCTCGCCCCAGCGCTACGAGCAGTACTTC.

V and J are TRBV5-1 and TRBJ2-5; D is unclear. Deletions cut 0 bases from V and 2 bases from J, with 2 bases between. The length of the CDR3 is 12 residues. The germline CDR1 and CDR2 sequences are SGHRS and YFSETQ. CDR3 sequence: CASSLGQETQYF. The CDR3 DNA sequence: TGCGCCAGCAGCTTGGGGCAAGAGACCCAGTACTTC.

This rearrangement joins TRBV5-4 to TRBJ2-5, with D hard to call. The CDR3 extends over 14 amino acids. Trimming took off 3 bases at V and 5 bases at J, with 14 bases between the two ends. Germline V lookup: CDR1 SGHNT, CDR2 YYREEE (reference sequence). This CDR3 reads CASSSSLGRETQYF. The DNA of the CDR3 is TGTGCCAGCAGCTCGTCTCTAGGGCGGGAGACCCAGTACTTC. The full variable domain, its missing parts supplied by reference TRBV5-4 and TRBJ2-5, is ETGVTQSPTHLIKTRGQQVTLRCSSQSGHNTVSWYQQALGQGPQFIFQYYREEENGRGNFPPRFSGLQFPNYSSELNVNALELDDSALYLCASSSSLGRETQYFGPGTRLLVL.

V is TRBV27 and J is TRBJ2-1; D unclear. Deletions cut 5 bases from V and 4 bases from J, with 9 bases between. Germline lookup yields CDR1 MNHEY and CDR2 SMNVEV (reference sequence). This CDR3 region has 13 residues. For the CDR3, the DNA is TGTGCCAGCAGTCCTCCCCCTTACAATGAGCAGTTCTTC. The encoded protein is CASSPPPYNEQFF.

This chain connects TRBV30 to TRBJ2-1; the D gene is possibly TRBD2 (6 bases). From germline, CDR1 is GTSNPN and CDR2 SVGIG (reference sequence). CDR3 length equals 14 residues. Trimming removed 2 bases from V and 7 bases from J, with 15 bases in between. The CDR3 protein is CAWSPYLARNEQFF. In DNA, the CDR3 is TGTGCCTGGAGTCCCTATCTAGCGAGAAATGAGCAGTTCTTC.

In DNA, the CDR3 is TGTGCCAGCAGCTTGGATGGACAGGGGGGAGATCAGCCCCAGCATTTT. It translates to CASSLDGQGGDQPQHF. The chain combines TRBV5-4 with TRBJ1-5, with 10 bases matching TRBD1. Germline assignment: CDR1 SGHNT and CDR2 YYREEE (reference sequence). The CDR3 is 16 residues long. Trimming cost V 0 bases and J 5 bases; bases outside gene matches: 5.

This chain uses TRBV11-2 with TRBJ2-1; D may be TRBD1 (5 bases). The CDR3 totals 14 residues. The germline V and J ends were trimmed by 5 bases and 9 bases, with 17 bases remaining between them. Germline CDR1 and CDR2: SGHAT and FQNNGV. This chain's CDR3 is CASSLFFGQGEQFF. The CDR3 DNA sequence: TGTGCCAGCAGCCTATTCTTCGGACAAGGTGAGCAGTTCTTC.

CDR3 DNA sequence: TGTGCCAGCAGCGTAGGCGACAAGGCCCAGTTCTTC. Translating gives CASSVGDKAQFF. The chain has TRBV9 and TRBJ2-1; unclear D gene. Germline CDR1 is SGDLS and CDR2 is YYNGEE. The CDR3 is made up of 12 amino acids. The V end lost 0 bases, the J end lost 13 bases, and 11 bases lay between the germline ends.

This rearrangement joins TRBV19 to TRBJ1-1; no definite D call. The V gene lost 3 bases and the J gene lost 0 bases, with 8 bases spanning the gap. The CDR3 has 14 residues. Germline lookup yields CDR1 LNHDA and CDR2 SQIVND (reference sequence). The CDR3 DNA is TGTGCCAGTAGTATGACGGTCCTGAACACTGAAGCTTTCTTT. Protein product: CASSMTVLNTEAFF.

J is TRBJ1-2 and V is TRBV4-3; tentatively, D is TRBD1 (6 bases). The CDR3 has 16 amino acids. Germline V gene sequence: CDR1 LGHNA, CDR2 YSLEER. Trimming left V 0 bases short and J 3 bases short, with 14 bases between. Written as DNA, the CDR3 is TGCGCCAGCAGCCAAGATGTGAACAGGGTGGACTATGGCTACACCTTC. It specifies CASSQDVNRVDYGYTF.

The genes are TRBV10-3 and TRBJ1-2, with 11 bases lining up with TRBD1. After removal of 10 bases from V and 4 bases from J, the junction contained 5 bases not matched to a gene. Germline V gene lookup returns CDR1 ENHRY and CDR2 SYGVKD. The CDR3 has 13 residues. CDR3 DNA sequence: TGTGCCACCTCGGGACAGGGGGTCTATGGCTACACCTTC. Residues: CATSGQGVYGYTF.

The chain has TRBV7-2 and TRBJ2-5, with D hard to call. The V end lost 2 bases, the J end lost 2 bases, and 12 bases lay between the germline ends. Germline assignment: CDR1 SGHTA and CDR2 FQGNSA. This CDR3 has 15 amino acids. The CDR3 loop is CASSLKLGRQETQYF. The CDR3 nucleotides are TGTGCCAGCAGCTTAAAACTCGGCCGTCAAGAGACCCAGTACTTC.

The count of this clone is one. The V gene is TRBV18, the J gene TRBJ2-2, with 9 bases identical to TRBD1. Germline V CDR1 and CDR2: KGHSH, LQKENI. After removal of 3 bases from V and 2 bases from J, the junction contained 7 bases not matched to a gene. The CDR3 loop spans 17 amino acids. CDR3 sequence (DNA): TGTGCCAGCTCACCCTATAGACAGGGGGTAAACACCGGGGAGCTGTTTTTT. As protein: CASSPYRQGVNTGELFF.

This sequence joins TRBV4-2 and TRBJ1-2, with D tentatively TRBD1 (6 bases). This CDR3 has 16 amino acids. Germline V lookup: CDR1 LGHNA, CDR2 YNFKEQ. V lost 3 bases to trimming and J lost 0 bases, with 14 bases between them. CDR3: CASSHHGQPTNYGYTF. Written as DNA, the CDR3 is TGTGCCAGCAGCCACCACGGACAGCCAACTAACTATGGCTACACCTTC.

CDR3 loop: CASSTGGAYEQYF. The CDR3 DNA is TGTGCCAGTAGTACTGGGGGAGCCTACGAGCAGTACTTC. The chain carries TRBV19 and TRBJ2-7, with D tentatively TRBD1 or TRBD2 (5 bases each). The CDR3 has 13 residues. The germline V and J ends were trimmed by 4 bases and 2 bases, with 9 bases remaining between them. The germline V gene encodes CDR1 LNHDA and CDR2 SQIVND (reference sequence).

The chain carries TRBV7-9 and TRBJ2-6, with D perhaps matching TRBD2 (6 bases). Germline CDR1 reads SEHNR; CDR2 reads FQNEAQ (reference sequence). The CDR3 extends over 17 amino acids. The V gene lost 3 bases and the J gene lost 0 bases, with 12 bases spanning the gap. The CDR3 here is CASSLGGRDSGANVLTF. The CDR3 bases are TGTGCCAGCAGCTTGGGGGGACGGGACTCTGGGGCCAACGTCCTGACTTTC.

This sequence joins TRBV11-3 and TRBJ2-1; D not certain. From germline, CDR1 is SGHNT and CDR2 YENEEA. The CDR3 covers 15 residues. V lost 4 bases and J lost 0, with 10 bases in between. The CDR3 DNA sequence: TGTGCCAGCAGCTGGGTGGGTAGCTCCTACAATGAGCAGTTCTTC. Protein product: CASSWVGSSYNEQFF.

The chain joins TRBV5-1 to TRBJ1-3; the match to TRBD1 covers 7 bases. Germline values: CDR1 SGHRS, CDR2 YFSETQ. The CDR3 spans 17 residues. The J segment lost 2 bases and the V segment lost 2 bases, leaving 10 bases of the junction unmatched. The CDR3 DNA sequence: TGCGCCAGCAGCTTACAGGGGACCGGAGTCGCTGGAAACACCATATATTTT. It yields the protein CASSLQGTGVAGNTIYF.

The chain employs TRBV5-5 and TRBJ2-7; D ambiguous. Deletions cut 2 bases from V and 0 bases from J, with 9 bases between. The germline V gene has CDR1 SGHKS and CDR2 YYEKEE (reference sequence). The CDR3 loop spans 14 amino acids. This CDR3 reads CASSLSSLSYEQYF. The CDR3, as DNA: TGTGCCAGCAGCTTATCGAGCCTCTCCTACGAGCAGTACTTC.